This is a list of T cell receptor beta chains from one sample in a study of blood T cell repertoires in COVID-19. Here immunoSEQ multiplex PCR was the method, and the copy in TCRdb shows in-frame clones only, minus some. The sample has roughly 120,000 clones, nearly 90% seen once. Material: peripheral blood. These receptors came from an older woman who had recovered from COVID-19. Both conserved end residues are part of each CDR3. The D gene is left open where the match is weak. Expanded clones get a size class; other rows say once, few or many, or leave the size out.

v_call	j_call	d_call	clone_size	cdr3_nt	cdr3_aa
TRBV5-4	TRBJ2-2	.	.	TGTGCCAGCAGCCCATTCCCGGGGGCGAACACCGGGGAGCTGTTTTTT	CASSPFPGANTGELFF
TRBV28	TRBJ2-1	TRBD2	.	TGTGCCAGCAGCCTAGCGGGGAAATCCTACAATGAGCAGTTCTTC	CASSLAGKSYNEQFF
TRBV28	TRBJ1-2	.	.	TGTGCCAGTCTTGGCGGAATCTACGGCTACACCTTC	CASLGGIYGYTF
TRBV6-6	TRBJ2-3	TRBD1	.	TGTGCCAGCTGGGGACAGGTATCCACAGATACGCAGTATTTT	CASWGQVSTDTQYF
TRBV4-3	TRBJ2-4	TRBD1	.	TGCGCCAGCAGCCAAGATTGGGACAGTCTAGCTAAAAACATTCAGTACTTC	CASSQDWDSLAKNIQYF
TRBV28	TRBJ2-1	.	.	TGTGCCAGCGAAGAGGGGGGGTACAATGAGCAGTTCTTC	CASEEGGYNEQFF
TRBV15	TRBJ1-2	.	.	TGTGCCACCAGCAGAGATATATATGGCTACACCTTC	CATSRDIYGYTF
TRBV6-5	TRBJ2-3	.	few	TGTGCCAGCAGTTACTCAGCGACGGGTTCGACAGATACGCAGTATTTT	CASSYSATGSTDTQYF
TRBV7-2	TRBJ2-3	TRBD2	.	TGTGCCAGCAGCTCCACCGGGAGGGCCGGGGATACGCAGTATTTT	CASSSTGRAGDTQYF
TRBV5-1	TRBJ2-2	TRBD1	.	TGCGCCAGCAGCTTTTTCGGGACAGGGAACACCGGGGAGCTGTTTTTT	CASSFFGTGNTGELFF
TRBV4-3	TRBJ2-1	.	.	TGCGCCAGCAGCCAATGGGGGGGGGCAGGGGACAATGAGCAGTTCTTC	CASSQWGGAGDNEQFF
TRBV7-2	TRBJ2-1	TRBD2	.	TGTGCCAGCAGCCGCGCCTTAGGAGCGGGAGGATTCTCTGAGCAGTTCTTC	CASSRALGAGGFSEQFF
TRBV7-2	TRBJ1-1	.	.	TGTGCCAGCAGCTCCCTTGCGCTTATGAACACTGAAGCTTTCTTT	CASSSLALMNTEAFF
TRBV29-1	TRBJ1-3	.	.	TGCAGCGTTGAATCTCCCGGAAACACCATATATTTT	CSVESPGNTIYF
TRBV6-4	TRBJ1-4	TRBD1	.	TGTGCCTGCCCAGGGGGACCTTCAACTAATGAAAAACTGTTTTTT	CACPGGPSTNEKLFF
TRBV7-9	TRBJ1-2	TRBD1	few	TGTGCCAGCAGCTACAGGGGAGGCGGCTACACCTTC	CASSYRGGGYTF
TRBV12-3/TRBV12-4	TRBJ2-1	TRBD2	.	TGTGCCAGCAGTTTCGGACTAGCCGGGATCCAGTTCTTC	CASSFGLAGIQFF
TRBV7-2	TRBJ1-2	TRBD1	.	TGTGCCAGCAGCTCCGGGACAGTCGACTATGGCTACACCTTC	CASSSGTVDYGYTF
TRBV11-2	TRBJ2-3	TRBD2	.	TGTGCCAGCAGCTTAGATCGTGCGGGGGGGCCAGATACGCAGTATTTT	CASSLDRAGGPDTQYF
TRBV29-1	TRBJ2-1	TRBD2	.	TGCAGCGTTGAAGGCGGGAGGGCCGCGGATGAGCAGTTCTTC	CSVEGGRAADEQFF
TRBV10-3	TRBJ1-3	TRBD1	once	TGTGCCATCAGCAAGACCGGGACAGGGGGCCGTGGAAACACCATATATTTT	CAISKTGTGGRGNTIYF
TRBV18	TRBJ2-7	.	.	TGTGCCAGCTCACCGACAGTGGGGACCTACGAGCAGTACTTC	CASSPTVGTYEQYF
TRBV30	TRBJ1-1	.	.	TGTGCCTGGCGACAGCGGAACACTGAAGCTTTCTTT	CAWRQRNTEAFF
TRBV6-5	TRBJ2-7	TRBD1	.	TGTGCCAGCAGTTACACTACAGGGGTCGAGCAGTACTTC	CASSYTTGVEQYF
TRBV19	TRBJ1-5	TRBD1	.	TGTGCCAGTACCACCGGGACAGGGGGCGTCGGTCAGCCCCAGCATTTT	CASTTGTGGVGQPQHF
TRBV28	TRBJ2-5	TRBD1	.	TGTGCCAGCAGTTTCCAACCCAGGGGGCGGGAGACCCAGTACTTC	CASSFQPRGRETQYF
TRBV27	TRBJ2-5	.	few	TGTGCCAGCAGTCGGACAGCACCACAAGAGACCCAGTACTTC	CASSRTAPQETQYF
TRBV5-1	TRBJ1-6	TRBD1	few	TGCGCCAGCAGCTCCGGGACAGGATGGTCACCCCTCCACTTT	CASSSGTGWSPLHF
TRBV28	TRBJ2-5	TRBD2	.	TGTGCCAGCAGTTTATTGGTAGCGGGGGGGGAAGAGACCCAGTACTTC	CASSLLVAGGEETQYF
TRBV4-1	TRBJ2-1	.	once	TGCGCCAGCAGCCAAGGCGCCGCTATGAGGGATGAGCAGTTCTTC	CASSQGAAMRDEQFF
TRBV7-2	TRBJ1-2	TRBD1	.	TGTGCCAGCAGCCTTGTGACCGGGACAGGAGGGGGCTACACCTTC	CASSLVTGTGGGYTF